The clone carrying this TCR beta chain has at least ten counts. The library targeted TCRbeta and was prepared with unique molecular identifiers. From the PCR reads, TCRdb called clonotypes with MiXCR, one entry per CDR3 protein. Of approximately 200,000 distinct CDR3 sequences in the sample, approximately 15% are singletons; the top ten hold roughly 13%. The V end lost 2 bases, the J end lost 7 bases, and 15 bases lay between the germline ends. The CDR3 has 13 amino acids. CDR1 is DFQATT and CDR2 is SNEGSKA in the germline V gene (reference sequence). The sample is drawn from a study of T-cell reconstitution after alpha-beta-depleted transplantation in children.

This receptor was identified in a human donor who donated a stem cell graft to a child with acute lymphoblastic leukemia. This sequence joins TRBV20-1 and TRBJ2-7; D possibly corresponds to TRBD2 (6 bases). Sequenced here: PBMCs from the stem cell graft donor, sampled from the stem cell graft. The CDR3 spells CSARLAPREEQYF. In DNA form, the CDR3 reads TGCAGTGCTAGACTAGCGCCCCGGGAGGAGCAGTACTTC.